This T cell receptor (beta chain) derives from a study of response to subunit inactivated influenza vaccine. The V gene's germline CDR1 is GTSNPN and CDR2 SVGIG (reference sequence). The V and J ends lost 3 bases and 8 bases respectively, with 14 bases between them. The CDR3 spans 12 residues. Using its own MiXCR run on the RT-PCR reads, TCRdb lists one record per CDR3 protein. The sample includes about 540,000 distinct CDR3 sequences, 20% to 25% of them seen just once. This sample also appeared in a second study, on T cells expressing NK-cell markers. That work contributes: A 5'RACE template switching approach incorporating UMIs was used to make TCR beta cDNA. About six of the donors carried dominant NKG2C+ clonotypes that took up roughly 1.0-8% of their CD8+ T cells.

The sequenced sample was CD4+ T cells sorted from PBMCs, obtained less than 13 days after vaccination. The TCR comes from a man between 50 and 59 years old who received an inactivated influenza vaccine. This sequence joins TRBV30 and TRBJ2-7; no clear D gene. The CDR3 DNA follows: TGTGCCTGGAGCGTCGGATTAGGCCAGCAGTACTTC. Its translation: CAWSVGLGQQYF.